The clone carrying this T cell receptor beta chain was seen ten or more times. The CDR3 spans 15 residues. Trimming removed 0 bases at V and 1 base at J, with 9 bases between. The germline gives CDR1 MGHRA, CDR2 YSYEKL. The data stem from a study of cytotoxic CD8 clonotypes in ibrutinib-treated CLL. Method: immunoSEQ multiplex PCR; TCRdb's copy keeps in-frame clones and lacks some. The data contain over 100,000 clones, roughly 85% of them singletons. The receptor's source is a human donor with chronic lymphocytic leukemia. The gene calls are TRBV4-1 and TRBJ1-2; no clear D gene. Material: PBMCs, obtained after 24 months of ibrutinib treatment. For the CDR3, the DNA is TGCGCCAGCAGCCAAGATTTAGGATATAACTATGGCTACACCTTC. Translation gives CASSQDLGYNYGYTF.